Following are 9 T cell receptor beta chains from one sample sequenced in a study of regulatory T cells in long-lasting Graves disease. Time point given: newly diagnosed GD, antithyroid drugs for less than 3 months. RNA extracted from PBMCs served as the sequencing template. To make TCR beta libraries, researchers used iRepertoire HTBI primers and Arm-PCR of CDR3 regions. MiXCR, applied by TCRdb to the multiplex PCR reads, yields one record per CDR3 protein. Of under 800,000 distinct CDR3 sequences in the sample, roughly 15% were seen once. These data are also associated with another study on T cells in Graves' hyperthyroidism and ophthalmopathy.

Sequenced here: peripheral blood mononuclear cells (PBMCs), sampled at new diagnosis, from a patient treated with antithyroid drugs. These receptors were taken from a woman in her twenties or thirties with Graves disease.

This clonotype occurred a few times. The chain employs TRBV11-3 and TRBJ2-7, with D unclear. Trimming cost V 5 bases and J 4 bases, with 9 bases left between them. CDR1 and CDR2 (germline): SGHNT, YENEEA. The CDR3 has 12 amino acids. In DNA, the CDR3 is TGTGCCAGCAGCAAGAACAGTTACGAGCAGTACTTC. It translates to CASSKNSYEQYF.

This clonotype showed up many times. The V call is TRBV6-1, the J call TRBJ2-6; TRBD2 matches 7 bases. With 5 bases clipped from V and 3 bases from J, the junction kept 7 bases outside the gene matches. The CDR3 runs 16 residues. CDR1 MNHNS and CDR2 SASEGT come from the germline V gene. The CDR3 region is CASSKRGPYGANVLTF. The DNA of the CDR3 is TGTGCCAGCAGTAAGCGGGGCCCCTATGGGGCCAACGTCCTGACTTTC.

This clonotype was seen many times. The rearrangement links TRBV5-8 to TRBJ2-1, with 12 bases identical to TRBD1. Unmatched junction bases numbered 8, after V lost 4 bases and J lost 9 bases. The CDR3 length is 15 residues. The germline CDR1 and CDR2 sequences are SGHTS and YDEGEE. The CDR3 DNA follows: TGTGCCAGCAGCACCCCGGGACAGGGGGCGGGTGAGCAGTTCTTC. Translation: CASSTPGQGAGEQFF.

This clonotype has a count of ten or more. The rearrangement links TRBV28 to TRBJ1-1; 8 nucleotides line up with TRBD1. The CDR3 has 12 residues. Germline loops: CDR1 MDHEN, CDR2 SYDVKM. Unmatched junction bases numbered 5, after V lost 7 bases and J lost 7 bases. The CDR3 sequence is CASNTGGGEAFF. CDR3 coding DNA: TGTGCCAGCAATACAGGGGGGGGTGAAGCTTTCTTT.

This clonotype was counted at least ten times. The V gene is TRBV2, the J gene TRBJ1-1; 7 bases map to TRBD1. The length of the CDR3 is 15 residues. CDR1 is SNHLY and CDR2 is FYNNEI in the germline V gene. After removal of 6 bases from V and 2 bases from J, the junction contained 9 bases not matched to a gene. The CDR3 loop reads CASRRSGTANTEAFF. Written as DNA, the CDR3 is TGTGCCAGCAGGAGGTCCGGGACAGCTAACACTGAAGCTTTCTTT.

At least ten counts were recorded for this clonotype. The genes are TRBV7-8 and TRBJ2-1, with TRBD2 matching 9 bases. Trimming removed 5 bases from V and 5 bases from J; junction bases left unmatched: 13. The CDR3 runs 17 residues. The germline V gene encodes CDR1 SGHVS and CDR2 FQNEAQ. The CDR3 region has the DNA TGTGCCAGCAGCCCATACGTAGCGGGAGTAGTCAACAATGAGCAGTTCTTC. Encoded protein: CASSPYVAGVVNNEQFF.

In this sample, this clonotype turned up a few times. The V and J genes are TRBV6-2 or TRBV6-3 and TRBJ1-5; TRBD1 agrees at 7 bases. The CDR3 sequence is 17 residues long. J gave up 4 bases and V 8 bases, and 17 bases lay outside the gene matches. From germline, CDR1 is MNHEY and CDR2 SVGEGT. As DNA, the CDR3 is TGTGCCAGCTCCCCGACAGGGTCTTCTGGGGGGAATCAGCCCCAGCATTTT. The encoded protein is CASSPTGSSGGNQPQHF.

This clonotype came up many times. The chain is built from TRBV28 and TRBJ1-2; tentatively, D is TRBD1 (5 bases). The germline V and J ends were trimmed by 1 base and 4 bases, with 10 bases remaining between them. The CDR3 runs 14 residues. The germline gives CDR1 MDHEN, CDR2 SYDVKM. This chain's CDR3 is CASSLSQGTYGYTF. The CDR3 region has the DNA TGTGCCAGCAGTTTATCCCAGGGAACCTATGGCTACACCTTC.

Ten or more counts support this clonotype. The rearrangement uses TRBV27 and TRBJ2-7; TRBD1 agrees at 9 bases. The CDR3 contains 14 residues. Germline trimming cut 0 bases from V and 3 bases from J; bases unmatched to any gene: 0. Germline CDR1 MNHEY, CDR2 SMNVEV (reference sequence). The CDR3 sequence is CASSLSTGGYEQYF. For the CDR3, the DNA is TGTGCCAGCAGTTTATCGACAGGGGGCTACGAGCAGTACTTC.